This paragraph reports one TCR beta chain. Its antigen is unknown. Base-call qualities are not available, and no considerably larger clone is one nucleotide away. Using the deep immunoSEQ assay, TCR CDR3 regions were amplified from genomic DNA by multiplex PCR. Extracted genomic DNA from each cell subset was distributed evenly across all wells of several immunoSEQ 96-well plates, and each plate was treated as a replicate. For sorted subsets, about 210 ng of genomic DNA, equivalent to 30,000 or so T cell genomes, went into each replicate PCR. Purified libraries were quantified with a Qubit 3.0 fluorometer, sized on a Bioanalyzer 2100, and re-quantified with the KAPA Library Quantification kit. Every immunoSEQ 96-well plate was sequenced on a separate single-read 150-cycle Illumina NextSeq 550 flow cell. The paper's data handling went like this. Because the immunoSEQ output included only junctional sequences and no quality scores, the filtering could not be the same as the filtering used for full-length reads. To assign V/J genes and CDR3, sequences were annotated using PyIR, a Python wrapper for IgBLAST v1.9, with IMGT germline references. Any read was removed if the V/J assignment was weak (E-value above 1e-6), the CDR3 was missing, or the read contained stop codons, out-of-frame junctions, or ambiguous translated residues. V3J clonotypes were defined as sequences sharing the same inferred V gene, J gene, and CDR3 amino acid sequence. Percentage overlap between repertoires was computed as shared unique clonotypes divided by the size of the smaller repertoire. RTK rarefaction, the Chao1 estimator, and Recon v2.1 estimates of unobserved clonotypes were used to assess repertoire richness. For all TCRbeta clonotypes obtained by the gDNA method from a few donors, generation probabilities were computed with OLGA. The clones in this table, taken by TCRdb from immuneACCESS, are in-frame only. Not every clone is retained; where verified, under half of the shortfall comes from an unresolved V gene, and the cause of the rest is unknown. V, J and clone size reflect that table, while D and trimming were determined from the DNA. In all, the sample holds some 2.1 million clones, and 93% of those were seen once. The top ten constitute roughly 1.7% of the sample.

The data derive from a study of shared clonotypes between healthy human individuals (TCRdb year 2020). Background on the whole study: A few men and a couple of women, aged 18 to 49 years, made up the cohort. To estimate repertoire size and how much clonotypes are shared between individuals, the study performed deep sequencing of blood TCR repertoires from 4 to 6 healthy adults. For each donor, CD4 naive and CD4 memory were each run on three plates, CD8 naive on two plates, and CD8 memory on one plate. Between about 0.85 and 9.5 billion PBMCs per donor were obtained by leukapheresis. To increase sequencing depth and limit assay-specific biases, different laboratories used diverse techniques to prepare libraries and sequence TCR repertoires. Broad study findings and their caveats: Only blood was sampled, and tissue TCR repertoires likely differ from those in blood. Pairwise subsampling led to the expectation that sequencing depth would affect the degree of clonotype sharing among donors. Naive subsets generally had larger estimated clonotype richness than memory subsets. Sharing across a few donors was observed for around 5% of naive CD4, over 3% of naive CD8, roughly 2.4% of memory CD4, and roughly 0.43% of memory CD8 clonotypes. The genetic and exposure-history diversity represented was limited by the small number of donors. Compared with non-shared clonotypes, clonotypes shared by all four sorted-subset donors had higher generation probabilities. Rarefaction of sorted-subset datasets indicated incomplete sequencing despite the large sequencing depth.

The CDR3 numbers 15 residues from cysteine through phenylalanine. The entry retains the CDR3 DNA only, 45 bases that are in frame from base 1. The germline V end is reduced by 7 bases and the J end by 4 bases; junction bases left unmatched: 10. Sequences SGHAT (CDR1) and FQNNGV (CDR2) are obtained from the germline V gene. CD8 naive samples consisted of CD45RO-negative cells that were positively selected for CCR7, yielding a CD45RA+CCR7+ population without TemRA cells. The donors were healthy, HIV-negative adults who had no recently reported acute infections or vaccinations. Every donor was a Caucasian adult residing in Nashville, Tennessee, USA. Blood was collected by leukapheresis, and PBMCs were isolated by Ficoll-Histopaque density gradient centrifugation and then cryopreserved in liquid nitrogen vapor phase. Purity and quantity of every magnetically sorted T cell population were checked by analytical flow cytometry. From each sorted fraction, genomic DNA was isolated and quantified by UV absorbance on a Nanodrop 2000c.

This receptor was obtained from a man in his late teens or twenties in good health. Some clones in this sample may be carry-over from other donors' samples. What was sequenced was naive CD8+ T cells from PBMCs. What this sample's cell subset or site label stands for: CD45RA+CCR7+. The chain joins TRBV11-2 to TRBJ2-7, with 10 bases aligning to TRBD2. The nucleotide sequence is TGTGCCAGCAAGGGAGCGGGAGGGCCCGGTTACGAGCAGTACTTC. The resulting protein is CASKGAGGPGYEQYF.